This T cell receptor beta chain was observed in a study of shared clonotypes between healthy human individuals (dated by TCRdb to the early 2020s). Background on the whole study: A couple of women and three men aged 18 to 49 years were included in the cohort. For each donor, three plates each were used for CD4 naive and CD4 memory, two plates were used for CD8 naive, and one plate was used for CD8 memory. Blood TCR repertoires of five healthy adults were deeply sequenced to estimate repertoire size and the extent of clonotype sharing between individuals. To increase sequencing depth and limit assay-specific biases, TCR repertoire library preparation and sequencing were carried out by different laboratories using diverse techniques. Leukapheresis yielded between about 0.94 and 10 billion PBMCs per donor. Beyond this particular receptor, the publication reports: Higher generation probabilities were observed for clonotypes shared by all four sorted-subset donors than for non-shared clonotypes. Estimated clonotype richness was generally larger for naive than for memory subsets. Sharing across a handful of donors was observed for roughly 5% of naive CD4, less than 4% of naive CD8, around 2.5% of memory CD4, and around 0.44% of memory CD8 clonotypes. Pairwise subsampling led to the expectation that sequencing depth would affect the degree of clonotype sharing among donors. Sampling was restricted to blood, and TCR repertoires in tissues likely differ from the TCR repertoires found in blood. Incomplete sequencing was indicated by rarefaction of sorted-subset datasets, despite the large sequencing depth. The small number of donors limited the genetic and exposure-history diversity represented.

Donors were healthy HIV-negative adults with no recently reported acute infections or vaccinations. All donors were Caucasian adults living in Nashville, Tennessee, USA. CD4+ T cells were enriched through magnetic negative selection, after which naive cells were positively selected on CD45RA and the remaining negative fraction served as the memory subset. Blood was collected by leukapheresis, and PBMCs were isolated by Ficoll-Histopaque density gradient centrifugation and then cryopreserved in liquid nitrogen vapor phase. Purity and quantity of every magnetically sorted T cell population were checked by analytical flow cytometry. Genomic DNA was isolated from every sorted fraction and measured by UV absorbance on a Nanodrop 2000c. V lost 2 bases and J lost 6 bases, and the count of bases not matched to a germline gene is 9. From the germline V gene, CDR1 is MDHEN and CDR2 is SYDVKM. Its CDR3 holds 16 amino acids, cysteine through phenylalanine. Of all the DNA, just the CDR3 is kept, 48 bases in frame from base 1.

This clone was detected once. The antigen this receptor binds is unknown. Base-call qualities are not available, and no considerably larger clone is one nucleotide away. Using the deep immunoSEQ assay, multiplex PCR amplified TCR CDR3 regions from genomic DNA. Extracted genomic DNA from each cell subset was distributed evenly across all wells of several immunoSEQ 96-well plates, and each plate was treated as a replicate. For sorted subsets, each replicate PCR was loaded with 150 to 250 ng genomic DNA, equivalent to 25,000 to 30,000 T cell genomes. The purified libraries were quantified using a Qubit 3.0 fluorometer, sized with a Bioanalyzer 2100, and then quantified again using the KAPA Library Quantification kit. Each immunoSEQ 96-well plate was sequenced on its own single-read 150-cycle Illumina NextSeq 550 flow cell. The original methods were these. Because only junctional sequences without quality scores were contained in the immunoSEQ output, filtering matching that applied to full-length reads could not be performed. To assign V/J genes and CDR3, sequences were annotated using PyIR, a Python wrapper for IgBLAST v1.9, with IMGT germline references. Reads with weak V/J assignments (E-value above 1e-6), missing CDR3, stop codons, out-of-frame junctions, or ambiguous translated residues were removed. V3J clonotypes were defined as sequences sharing the same inferred V gene, J gene, and CDR3 amino acid sequence. To compute the percentage overlap between repertoires, the number of shared unique clonotypes was divided by the size of the smaller repertoire. Richness of each repertoire was evaluated using RTK rarefaction, the Chao1 estimator, and Recon v2.1 estimates of unobserved clonotypes. Generation probabilities for all TCRbeta clonotypes obtained by the gDNA method from a handful of donors were computed using OLGA. In TCRdb, the immuneACCESS table is reduced to in-frame sequences with V and J assigned. These tables do not hold every clone; where another copy was compared, an unresolved V gene accounts for under half, and the others remain unexplained. V, J and clone size are those of that table, while D and trimming were read from the DNA. This sample is represented by about 2.4 million clones; approximately 93% of them were singletons. The ten most abundant clones make up 0.36% of the sample.

The sequence joins TRBV28 to TRBJ1-5, and TRBD1 matches 8 of the central bases. The sequence was collected from a man in his late teens or twenties in good health. Some clones in this sample may be carry-over from other donors' samples. The specimen sequenced was naive CD4+ T cells from PBMCs. Sample cell subset or site, as interpreted from the label and publication: CD45RA+ positively selected. Here is the DNA: TGTGCCAGCAGTTTAGGCGGGACAGGCGCGAGTCAGCCCCAGCATTTT. This codes for CASSLGGTGASQPQHF.